Listed here are 28 T cell receptor beta chains from one sample, sequenced in a study of T cells after yellow fever vaccination. One entry per CDR3 protein results from TCRdb running MiXCR on the 5' RACE reads. This sample has hundreds of thousands of distinct CDR3 sequences, with more than 9% found just once. The material sequenced was PBMCs, taken on the day of the yellow fever booster vaccination. These receptors came from a man aged 25-40 years who received the YFV17D yellow fever vaccine.

The chain uses TRBV5-6 and TRBJ1-1; possibly TRBD1 for D (5 bases). V shed 3 bases and J shed 5 bases, with 11 bases lying between them. From germline, CDR1 is SGHDT and CDR2 YYEEEE. The CDR3 has 13 residues. In DNA form, the CDR3 reads TGTGCCAGCAGCTCCGCCGGGACTACTGAAGCTTTCTTT. Translation gives CASSSAGTTEAFF.

The chain employs TRBV20-1 and TRBJ2-2; D is possibly TRBD1 or TRBD2 (5 bases each). The V end lost 3 bases, the J end lost 4 bases, and 12 bases lay between the germline ends. Germline CDR1 reads DFQATT; CDR2 reads SNEGSKA (reference sequence). This CDR3 has 14 amino acids. The CDR3 loop is CSASRGAFTGELFF. The CDR3 DNA reads as TGCAGTGCTAGTCGAGGGGCGTTCACCGGGGAGCTGTTTTTT.

This clonotype has more than one count but fewer than ten. The genes are TRBV19 and TRBJ1-5, with 7 bases lining up with TRBD1. Germline CDR1 and CDR2: LNHDA and SQIVND (reference sequence). The V gene end was trimmed by 1 base and the J gene end by 5 bases; junction bases not matched to a gene: 5. The CDR3 covers 15 residues. In DNA, the CDR3 is TGTGCCAGTAGTATAGCAGGGGGAGGGGATCAGCCCCAGCATTTT. It encodes CASSIAGGGDQPQHF.

The J gene is TRBJ2-1, the V gene TRBV20-1, with TRBD2 matching 10 bases. The V and J ends lost 4 bases and 6 bases, in that order; junction bases with no gene match: 12. The length of the CDR3 is 16 residues. From germline, CDR1 is DFQATT and CDR2 SNEGSKA (reference sequence). CDR3: CSATNELAGSLNEQFF. CDR3 in DNA: TGCAGTGCTACTAATGAACTAGCGGGATCCCTCAATGAGCAGTTCTTC.

This clonotype was detected many times. The chain joins TRBV4-1 to TRBJ2-7; D unclear. V lost 4 bases and J 6 bases, leaving 13 bases between the germline ends. Germline assignment: CDR1 MGHRA and CDR2 YSYEKL. The CDR3 length is 13 residues. Here the CDR3 DNA reads TGCGCCAGCAGCCCCAAGGGTCGGTTCGAGCAGTACTTC. Its protein is CASSPKGRFEQYF.

The chain has TRBV20-1 and TRBJ1-6, with D hard to call. Trimming stripped 3 bases from V and 6 bases from J, with 9 bases between. The CDR3 extends over 13 amino acids. Germline assignment: CDR1 DFQATT and CDR2 SNEGSKA (reference sequence). CDR3 DNA sequence: TGCAGTGCTAGTCGAGCCCTTAATTCACCCCTCCACTTT. Encoded protein: CSASRALNSPLHF.

V usage is TRBV7-8 and J usage is TRBJ2-1, with D perhaps TRBD2 (6 bases). In germline, CDR1 is SGHVS, CDR2 FQNEAQ. With 5 bases removed from V and 3 bases from J, the gap between germline ends came to 14 bases. The CDR3 has 15 amino acids. The CDR3, as DNA: TGTGCCAGCAGCCTCAGACTAGGAGGCTACAATGAGCAGTTCTTC. It codes for CASSLRLGGYNEQFF.

This clonotype was counted between two and nine times. The chain carries TRBV4-2 and TRBJ2-5; D is unresolved. CDR1 and CDR2 from the germline V gene are LGHNA and YNFKEQ. This CDR3 spans 16 amino acids. V was trimmed by 0 bases and J by 0 bases, leaving 11 bases between them. The CDR3 bases are TGTGCCAGCAGCCAAGATTTGAGGAGATACCAAGAGACCCAGTACTTC. Protein sequence: CASSQDLRRYQETQYF.

The rearrangement uses TRBV6-1 and TRBJ1-1, with D unclear. Germline CDR1 MNHNS, CDR2 SASEGT. The germline V and J ends were trimmed by 2 bases and 6 bases, with 7 bases remaining between them. The CDR3 consists of 12 residues. For the CDR3, the DNA is TGTGCCAGCAGTGAATGGTGGGCTGAAGCTTTCTTT. It encodes CASSEWWAEAFF.

This clonotype was counted ten times or more. The chain couples TRBV10-3 to TRBJ2-7; D is possibly TRBD1 (5 bases). This CDR3 spans 15 amino acids. V shed 2 bases and J shed 0 bases, with 11 bases lying between them. Per the germline V gene, CDR1 is ENHRY and CDR2 is SYGVKD. CDR3 DNA: TGTGCCATCAGTGAGGGACAAACGAGCTCCTACGAGCAGTACTTC. Protein sequence: CAISEGQTSSYEQYF.

The sample holds many counts of this clonotype. This chain joins TRBV7-2 and TRBJ2-2; TRBD1 aligns across 12 bases. Germline V gene lookup returns CDR1 SGHTA and CDR2 FQGNSA. The trim removed 8 bases at V and 7 bases at J, leaving 8 bases unmatched. The CDR3 spans 15 residues. For the CDR3, the DNA is TGTGCCAGCTGCTGGGGGACAGGGGGCTTCGGGGAGCTGTTTTTT. Its protein product is CASCWGTGGFGELFF.

This clonotype was counted between two and nine times. The rearrangement joins TRBV20-1 to TRBJ2-7, with TRBD1 matching over 7 bases. The V and J ends lost 4 bases and 3 bases, in that order; junction bases with no gene match: 9. The CDR3 is 14 amino acids. Germline loops: CDR1 DFQATT, CDR2 SNEGSKA (reference sequence). In DNA, the CDR3 is TGCAGTGCTACCCCGGGACAGCAATACTACGAGCAGTACTTC. Translated, it gives CSATPGQQYYEQYF.

In this sample, this clonotype turned up many times. The chain combines TRBV30 with TRBJ2-3; the D is unclear. The CDR3 runs 13 residues. In germline, CDR1 is GTSNPN, CDR2 SVGIG (reference sequence). V lost 0 bases to trimming and J lost 4 bases, with 8 bases between them. Written as DNA, the CDR3 is TGTGCCTGGAGTGTACTCGCCGCAGATACGCAGTATTTT. This codes for CAWSVLAADTQYF. Full variable domain (rest looked up from reference TRBV30 and TRBJ2-3): SQTIHQWPATLVQPVGSPLSLECTVEGTSNPNLYWYRQAAGRGLQLLFYSVGIGQISSEVPQNLSASRPQDRQFILSSKKLLLSDSGFYLCAWSVLAADTQYFGPGTRLTVL.

Ten or more counts support this clonotype. The chain links TRBV29-1 to TRBJ2-7; 7 nucleotides match TRBD2. V gave up 4 bases and J gave up 5 bases; unmatched junction bases: 14. The CDR3 has 15 amino acids. Germline CDR1 reads SQVTM; CDR2 reads ANQGSEA. The CDR3 loop is CSVVPGLAVRDEQYF. Written as DNA, the CDR3 is TGCAGCGTTGTGCCTGGGCTAGCGGTTCGGGACGAGCAGTACTTC.

There are a few counts of this clonotype. The chain carries TRBV6-4 and TRBJ2-5, with D possibly matching TRBD2 (7 bases). Trimming removed 6 bases at V and 3 bases at J, with 23 bases between. This CDR3 is built from 17 residues. Germline V gives CDR1 MRHNA, CDR2 SNTAGT. The CDR3, as DNA: TGTGCCAGCAGGGGGGGGCTGGCTAGCGGAAAGAAAGAGACCCAGTACTTC. It is translated as CASRGGLASGKKETQYF.

The rearrangement joins TRBV14 to TRBJ2-1; D may match TRBD1 or TRBD2 (5 bases each). V shed 5 bases and J shed 3 bases, with 20 bases lying between them. Germline V gives CDR1 SGHDN, CDR2 FVKESK. CDR3 length: 17 amino acids. CDR3 sequence reads: CASSTNRDQGFYNEQFF. The CDR3 DNA reads as TGTGCCAGCAGCACCAACCGGGACCAGGGCTTCTACAATGAGCAGTTCTTC.

The chain uses TRBV7-2 and TRBJ1-5; D remains ambiguous. The CDR3 spans 13 residues. Germline values: CDR1 SGHTA, CDR2 FQGNSA. The V end was cut by 8 bases, the J end by 0 bases, with 8 bases between. The CDR3 region has the DNA TGTGCCAGCTGCCCATATAGCAATCAGCCCCAGCATTTT. Translated: CASCPYSNQPQHF.

This clonotype was found a few times. This chain links TRBV7-9 with TRBJ2-3; the D is unclear. Trimming pared 6 bases from V and 1 base from J, leaving 20 bases between. There are 17 residues in the CDR3. Germline-derived CDR1 and CDR2 are SEHNR and FQNEAQ (reference sequence). CDR3 nucleotide sequence: TGTGCCAGCAGGTCCGCGGATTACAAGCCTGGCACAGATACGCAGTATTTT. Translation: CASRSADYKPGTDTQYF.

This clonotype occurred a few times. The J gene is TRBJ2-2, the V gene TRBV9, with D perhaps TRBD1 (6 bases). With 3 bases removed from V and 6 bases from J, the gap between germline ends came to 21 bases. Germline loops: CDR1 SGDLS, CDR2 YYNGEE. The CDR3 runs 17 residues. CDR3: CASSATSPYREPGELFF. CDR3 bases: TGTGCCAGCAGCGCCACGAGCCCCTACAGGGAACCCGGGGAGCTGTTTTTT. Based on the CDR3 plus reference TRBV9 and TRBJ2-2, the full variable domain is DSGVTQTPKHLITATGQRVTLRCSPRSGDLSVYWYQQSLDQGLQFLIQYYNGEERAKGNILERFSAQQFPDLHSELNLSSLELGDSALYFCASSATSPYREPGELFFGEGSRLTVL.

The chain has TRBV5-5 and TRBJ2-7, with D maybe TRBD1 (6 bases). The CDR3 consists of 14 residues. Germline V lookup: CDR1 SGHKS, CDR2 YYEKEE (reference sequence). V shed 2 bases and J shed 3 bases, with 12 bases lying between them. CDR3 sequence reads: CASSLRQTGYEQYF. CDR3 DNA sequence: TGTGCCAGCAGCTTACGGCAGACAGGCTACGAGCAGTACTTC.

This clonotype turned up a few times. The V gene is TRBV4-3, the J gene TRBJ2-1; D is uncertain. Germline V gene data show CDR1 as LGHNA and CDR2 as YSLEER. This CDR3 is built from 16 residues. V lost 4 bases and J 2 bases, leaving 15 bases between the germline ends. CDR3 sequence (DNA): TGCGCCAGCAGCCCGGACCTTGAATCGGCCTACAATGAGCAGTTCTTC. It is translated as CASSPDLESAYNEQFF.

This clonotype was observed a few times. V gene TRBV15 combines with J gene TRBJ2-5; D uncertain. Germline V gives CDR1 LNHNV, CDR2 YYDKDF (reference sequence). This CDR3 region has 15 residues. Trimming shortened V by 0 bases and J by 2 bases, and 10 bases separated the two germline ends. The CDR3 spells CATSRDFVKQETQYF. The CDR3 DNA follows: TGTGCCACCAGCAGAGATTTTGTCAAACAAGAGACCCAGTACTTC.

By share, this clonotype ranks as medium-sized. The genes are TRBV20-1 and TRBJ2-3; D is possibly TRBD1 (6 bases). CDR1 and CDR2 from the germline V gene are DFQATT and SNEGSKA (reference sequence). This CDR3 is built from 15 residues. V was pared by 6 bases and J by 2 bases, with 18 bases between. CDR3 sequence reads: CSANRVDQDTDTQYF. The DNA of the CDR3 is TGCAGTGCCAACAGGGTAGATCAGGACACAGATACGCAGTATTTT.

The chain is built from TRBV20-1 and TRBJ2-1, with D unclear. The germline V and J ends were trimmed by 6 bases and 9 bases, with 18 bases remaining between them. The CDR3 has 13 residues. The germline gives CDR1 DFQATT, CDR2 SNEGSKA (reference sequence). The CDR3 loop is CSATQSLVVEQFF. The DNA of the CDR3 is TGCAGTGCCACTCAAAGCCTAGTGGTTGAGCAGTTCTTC.

This clonotype occurred a few times. The chain carries TRBV29-1 and TRBJ1-2; 7 nucleotides align to TRBD1. Looked up from germline, CDR1 is SQVTM and CDR2 is ANQGSEA. V was clipped by 5 bases and J by 0 bases; unmatched bases: 9. This CDR3 is 15 amino acids long. The CDR3, as DNA: TGCAGCGTTACCCTCCGGGACAGCTCTAACTATGGCTACACCTTC. Translating it yields CSVTLRDSSNYGYTF.

DNA for the CDR3: TGTGCCAGCAGCGCAGGGGGACGCACAGATACGCAGTATTTT. Translation gives CASSAGGRTDTQYF. The chain employs TRBV7-3 and TRBJ2-3, with 7 bases aligning to TRBD1. Germline CDR1 is SGHTA and CDR2 is FQGTGA. V shed 5 bases and J 1 base; nucleotides not matched to a gene: 3. The CDR3 contains 14 residues.

V usage is TRBV30 and J usage is TRBJ2-1, with D perhaps assigned TRBD1 or TRBD2 (5 bases each). The V gene's germline CDR1 is GTSNPN and CDR2 SVGIG (reference sequence). The CDR3 is 12 residues long. With 2 bases removed from V and 9 bases from J, the gap between germline ends came to 11 bases. The CDR3 DNA follows: TGTGCCTGGAGTCGACAGCGGACTGAGCAGTTCTTC. Encoded protein: CAWSRQRTEQFF.

The chain combines TRBV5-4 with TRBJ2-1; 9 bases match TRBD2. Germline assignment: CDR1 SGHNT and CDR2 YYREEE (reference sequence). CDR3 length equals 14 residues. V dropped 0 bases and J dropped 15; count of bases not matched to a gene: 10. The CDR3 protein is CASSLVGEREVSFF. The CDR3 nucleotides are TGTGCCAGCAGCTTGGTTGGGGAGCGGGAGGTCTCGTTCTTC.